This T cell receptor (beta chain) came from a study of blood T cell repertoires in COVID-19. Across the whole study: Collection of acute and convalescent COVID-19 samples took place in the United States, Italy and Spain. From T cells, B-cell-depleted T cells, or PBMCs came the material, which was cDNA or gDNA.

Germline loops: CDR1 MNHEY, CDR2 SVGAGI. The CDR3 runs to 11 residues. V gave up 4 bases and J gave up 8 bases, with 8 bases separating them. In the study's own analysis: Reference gene primer amplification yielded estimated nucleated cell counts. Repertoires were generated with immunoSEQ multiplex PCR, while TCRdb's copy carries only in-frame clones and drops some. For V, J and clone size, that table is used; D and trimming come from the DNA. The profile covers 120,000 to 150,000 clones, with roughly 89% appearing a single time and 0.8% to 0.95% taken by the ten largest. The sequencing sample was made of peripheral blood. This sequence joins TRBV6-5 and TRBJ1-1; no definite D call. The receptor's source is a woman between 45 and 65 years old with acute or convalescent COVID-19. CDR3 loop: CASSSAEEAFF. The CDR3 DNA reads TGTGCCAGCAGTTCAGCGGAAGAAGCTTTCTTT.